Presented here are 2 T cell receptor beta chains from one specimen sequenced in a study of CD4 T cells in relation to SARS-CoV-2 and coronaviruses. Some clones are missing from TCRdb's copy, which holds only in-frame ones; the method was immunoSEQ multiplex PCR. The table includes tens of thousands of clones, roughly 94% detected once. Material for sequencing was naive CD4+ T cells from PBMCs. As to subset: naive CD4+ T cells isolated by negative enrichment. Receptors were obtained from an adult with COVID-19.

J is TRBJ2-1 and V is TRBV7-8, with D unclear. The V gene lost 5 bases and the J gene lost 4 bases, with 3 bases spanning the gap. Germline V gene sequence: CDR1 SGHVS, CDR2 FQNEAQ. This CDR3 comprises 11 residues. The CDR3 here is CASSPYNEQFF. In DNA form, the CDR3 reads TGTGCCAGCAGCCCGTACAATGAGCAGTTCTTC.

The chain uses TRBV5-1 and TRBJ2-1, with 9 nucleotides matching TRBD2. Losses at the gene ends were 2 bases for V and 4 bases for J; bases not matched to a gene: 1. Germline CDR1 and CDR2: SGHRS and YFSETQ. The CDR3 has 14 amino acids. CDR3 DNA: TGCGCCAGCAGCTTTACTAGCGGGTACAATGAGCAGTTCTTC. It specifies CASSFTSGYNEQFF.